The next 32 T cell receptor beta chains were all read from a single sample in a study of cytomegalovirus exposure and HLA in healthy donors. The primer mix had 60 Vbeta and 13 Jbeta primers. Here immunoSEQ multiplex PCR was the method, and the copy in TCRdb shows in-frame clones only, minus some. Among over 200,000 clones, 85% to 90% were seen once, and the ten largest hold roughly 1.3%. The sample consisted of PBMCs. These receptor sequences come from a human donor in good health.

The V call is TRBV5-1, the J call TRBJ2-3, with 10 bases matching TRBD2. CDR3 length: 18 amino acids. CDR1 SGHRS and CDR2 YFSETQ come from the germline V gene. J gave up 0 bases and V 0 bases, and 7 bases lay outside the gene matches. CDR3: CASSLGSSGGGSTDTQYF. The CDR3 bases are TGCGCCAGCAGCTTGGGGTCTAGCGGGGGTGGAAGCACAGATACGCAGTATTTT.

In the case of this clone: This CDR3 is also generated by other DNA sequences in the sample. This chain joins TRBV9 and TRBJ2-1; D perhaps matches TRBD2 (5 bases). Germline V gene data show CDR1 as SGDLS and CDR2 as YYNGEE. This CDR3 has 13 amino acids. Deletions cut 0 bases from V and 4 bases from J, with 5 bases between. The CDR3 loop reads CASSVGTYNEQFF. The CDR3, as DNA: TGTGCCAGCAGCGTAGGGACTTACAATGAGCAGTTCTTC.

The genes are TRBV7-9 and TRBJ2-1; the match to TRBD2 covers 10 bases. The CDR3 totals 17 residues. The germline V gene encodes CDR1 SEHNR and CDR2 FQNEAQ (reference sequence). J gave up 4 bases and V 8 bases, and 14 bases lay outside the gene matches. The CDR3 reads CASSRTLAGVTYNEQFF. The CDR3 nucleotides read TGTGCCAGCTCCCGGACCCTAGCGGGAGTAACATACAATGAGCAGTTCTTC.

The J gene is TRBJ2-1, the V gene TRBV6-6; TRBD2 agrees at 8 bases. Germline V lookup: CDR1 MNHNY, CDR2 SVGAGI (reference sequence). Trimming removed 6 bases from V and 8 bases from J; junction bases left unmatched: 15. This CDR3 region has 16 residues. This chain's CDR3 is CASRVRVSSGSDEQFF. In DNA, the CDR3 is TGTGCCAGCAGGGTTAGGGTGTCTAGCGGGTCCGATGAGCAGTTCTTC.

The chain links TRBV5-1 to TRBJ2-5, with TRBD2 matching 8 bases. This CDR3 has 15 amino acids. The ends lost 0 bases at V and 4 bases at J; junction bases unmatched: 5. CDR1 and CDR2 (germline): SGHRS, YFSETQ. CDR3 DNA sequence: TGCGCCAGCAGCTTGGCGGGGGGGCGAGGAGAGACCCAGTACTTC. It is translated as CASSLAGGRGETQYF.

This chain links TRBV7-9 with TRBJ1-2, with a tentative D call TRBD1 (6 bases). The CDR3 loop spans 13 amino acids. With 6 bases removed from V and 4 bases from J, the gap between germline ends came to 12 bases. From germline, CDR1 is SEHNR and CDR2 FQNEAQ (reference sequence). CDR3: CASSRTEIYGYTF. Here the CDR3 DNA reads TGTGCCAGCAGTCGGACAGAGATCTATGGCTACACCTTC.

The chain joins TRBV4-3 to TRBJ2-2, with TRBD2 identical over 11 bases. Looked up from germline, CDR1 is LGHNA and CDR2 is YSLEER. The CDR3 length is 18 residues. J was trimmed by 3 bases and V by 0 bases; bases with no gene match: 6. CDR3 DNA: TGCGCCAGCAGCCAAGAACAACTAGCGGGAGAGGACACCGGGGAGCTGTTTTTT. Residues: CASSQEQLAGEDTGELFF.

The chain has TRBV2 and TRBJ2-5; D is possibly TRBD2 (5 bases). This CDR3 has 16 residues. Germline loops: CDR1 SNHLY, CDR2 FYNNEI. V shed 7 bases and J shed 5 bases, with 23 bases lying between them. CDR3 coding DNA: TGTGCCAGCACTTTAAGGGTGGAGGAATATTTGGAGACCCAGTACTTC. Encoded protein: CASTLRVEEYLETQYF. Together with reference TRBV2 and TRBJ2-5, the CDR3 gives the full variable domain: EPEVTQTPSHQVTQMGQEVILRCVPISNHLYFYWYRQILGQKVEFLVSFYNNEISEKSEIFDDQFSVERPDGSNFTLKIRSTKLEDSAMYFCASTLRVEEYLETQYFGPGTRLLVL.

V is TRBV6-1 and J is TRBJ1-1, with D perhaps TRBD1 (6 bases). V gave up 6 bases and J gave up 1 base, with 15 bases separating them. CDR1 and CDR2 from the germline V gene are MNHNS and SASEGT. CDR3 length: 15 residues. CDR3 in amino acids: CASRIQGLGNTEAFF. The CDR3, as DNA: TGTGCCAGCAGGATACAGGGATTGGGGAACACTGAAGCTTTCTTT.

V is TRBV29-1 and J is TRBJ2-5; D is perhaps TRBD2 (6 bases). The J call may be faulty, since TRBJ2-7 better matches the DNA end. The CDR3 is 12 residues long. Germline CDR1 and CDR2: SQVTM and ANQGSEA. In nucleotides, the CDR3 is TGCAGCGTGGGGGGTCAGGGATACGAGCAGTACTTC. Encoded protein: CSVGGQGYEQYF.

The chain employs TRBV5-1 and TRBJ2-1, with 7 bases fitting TRBD2. Germline trimming cut 2 bases from V and 0 bases from J; bases unmatched to any gene: 8. Germline-derived CDR1 and CDR2 are SGHRS and YFSETQ. There are 17 residues in the CDR3. Here the CDR3 reads CASSFTGGLSSYNEQFF. The CDR3 nucleotides are TGCGCCAGCAGCTTCACGGGAGGCCTCAGCTCCTACAATGAGCAGTTCTTC.

The rearrangement links TRBV29-1 to TRBJ2-7; D remains ambiguous. The CDR3 is 14 residues long. Per the germline V gene, CDR1 is SQVTM and CDR2 is ANQGSEA. V lost 7 bases, J lost 1 base, and 17 bases lay in between. The CDR3 DNA reads TGCAGCGCCCGCATCTCGACGACATCCTACGAGCAGTACTTC. As protein: CSARISTTSYEQYF.

This chain uses TRBV19 with TRBJ1-5; D not resolved. Germline CDR1 reads LNHDA; CDR2 reads SQIVND (reference sequence). CDR3 length equals 12 residues. The V and J ends lost 6 bases and 0 bases respectively, with 3 bases between them. CDR3 protein: CASSYSNQPQHF. The DNA for the CDR3 is TGTGCCAGTAGCTATAGCAATCAGCCCCAGCATTTT.

The chain links TRBV27 to TRBJ1-1; 7 positions match TRBD1. The CDR3 is 12 amino acids. The ends lost 6 bases at V and 7 bases at J; junction bases unmatched: 5. Germline lookup yields CDR1 MNHEY and CDR2 SMNVEV (reference sequence). The CDR3 loop reads CASSPRTGEAFF. CDR3 DNA: TGTGCCAGCAGCCCTAGGACAGGTGAAGCTTTCTTT.

Points on this clone: This sample includes further DNA sequences coding for the same CDR3. The rearrangement links TRBV15 to TRBJ2-7; 9 nucleotides match TRBD1. The CDR3 runs 15 residues. CDR1 is LNHNV and CDR2 is YYDKDF in the germline V gene (reference sequence). After removal of 0 bases from V and 2 bases from J, the junction contained 2 bases not matched to a gene. The CDR3 bases are TGTGCCACCAGCAGAGAGGGACAGGGAACCTACGAGCAGTACTTC. This gives the protein CATSREGQGTYEQYF.

The chain employs TRBV6-1 and TRBJ2-7; D is perhaps TRBD2 (5 bases). The CDR3 covers 12 residues. V was cut by 8 bases and J by 2 bases, with 10 bases left in between. The germline V gene has CDR1 MNHNS and CDR2 SASEGT. The CDR3 loop is CASEGSAYEQYF. The CDR3 region has the DNA TGTGCCAGCGAGGGCAGTGCCTACGAGCAGTACTTC.

This clone was picked up a small number of times. V is TRBV7-9 and J is TRBJ2-7; maybe TRBD1 (6 bases). Trimming removed 3 bases at V and 6 bases at J, with 18 bases between. Germline V gene lookup returns CDR1 SEHNR and CDR2 FQNEAQ (reference sequence). The CDR3 extends over 15 amino acids. The CDR3 DNA sequence: TGTGCCAGCAGCTTCGGTGGACAGCCCTATCTCGAGCAGTACTTC. Protein product: CASSFGGQPYLEQYF.

This chain connects TRBV5-6 to TRBJ2-3; 7 nucleotides align to TRBD2. The junction had 3 bases not matched to a gene; V was cut back by 2 bases and J by 0 bases. In germline, CDR1 is SGHDT, CDR2 YYEEEE. The CDR3 is 15 amino acids. The DNA of the CDR3 is TGTGCCAGCAGCTTTAAGGGAGGGAGCACAGATACGCAGTATTTT. Residues: CASSFKGGSTDTQYF.

This clone occurred once. The chain links TRBV5-4 to TRBJ1-1; D gene ambiguous. Per the germline V gene, CDR1 is SGHNT and CDR2 is YYREEE (reference sequence). The V and J ends lost 3 bases and 7 bases respectively, with 13 bases between them. The CDR3 contains 13 residues. Here the CDR3 DNA reads TGTGCCAGCAGCTCGGGGAGCTCGTATGAAGCTTTCTTT. This translates into CASSSGSSYEAFF.

In this sample, this clone turned up once. DNA of the CDR3: TGTGCCAGCAGTGGCGGCAGTCTACTCAATGAGCAGTTCTTC. Translating gives CASSGGSLLNEQFF. The chain uses TRBV5-8 and TRBJ2-1; D gene ambiguous. Germline V CDR1 and CDR2: SGHTS, YDEGEE. V was clipped by 5 bases and J by 6 bases, with 15 bases between them. The CDR3 contains 14 residues. The full variable domain, completed using reference TRBV5-8 and TRBJ2-1, is EAGVTQSPTHLIKTRGQQATLRCSPISGHTSVYWYQQALGLGLQFLLWYDEGEERNRGNFPPRFSGRQFPNYSSELNVNALELEDSALYLCASSGGSLLNEQFFGPGTRLTVL.

The chain has TRBV5-1 and TRBJ2-7; 8 positions match TRBD2. The CDR3 spans 17 residues. CDR1 is SGHRS and CDR2 is YFSETQ in the germline V gene. V shed 1 base and J 4 bases; nucleotides not matched to a gene: 13. The CDR3 sequence: CASSLSGASGSGYEQYF. The DNA of the CDR3 is TGCGCCAGCAGCTTGTCTGGGGCTAGCGGGTCGGGGTACGAGCAGTACTTC.

Worth noting for this clone: At one end, the junction sequence differs from germline, possibly due to a read error. This chain connects TRBV7-7 to TRBJ2-2; TRBD2 matches 13 bases. The CDR3 is 17 amino acids. Looked up from germline, CDR1 is SSHAT and CDR2 is FNYEAQ (reference sequence). The CDR3 DNA reads as TGTGCTAGCAGCTCCGGACTAGCGGGAGCCGACACCGGGGAGCTGTTTTTT. Protein: CASSSGLAGADTGELFF.

This rearrangement joins TRBV4-1 to TRBJ2-1, with TRBD2 matching over 13 bases. This CDR3 region has 18 residues. Germline CDR1 and CDR2: MGHRA and YSYEKL. The J segment lost 4 bases and the V segment lost 4 bases, leaving 10 bases of the junction unmatched. The CDR3 loop is CASSRFGLAGERYNEQFF. The CDR3 nucleotides are TGCGCCAGCAGCCGGTTCGGACTAGCGGGAGAAAGATACAATGAGCAGTTCTTC.

The rearrangement links TRBV9 to TRBJ2-1, with 11 positions matching TRBD2. Looked up from germline, CDR1 is SGDLS and CDR2 is YYNGEE. This CDR3 region has 15 residues. V shed 3 bases, J shed 4 bases, and the junction held 3 bases outside the gene matches. This CDR3 is CASSAGLAEYNEQFF. CDR3 nucleotide sequence: TGTGCCAGCAGCGCGGGACTAGCGGAGTACAATGAGCAGTTCTTC. The variable domain in full, with the rest retrieved from reference TRBV9 and TRBJ2-1, is DSGVTQTPKHLITATGQRVTLRCSPRSGDLSVYWYQQSLDQGLQFLIQYYNGEERAKGNILERFSAQQFPDLHSELNLSSLELGDSALYFCASSAGLAEYNEQFFGPGTRLTVL.

The chain recombines TRBV2 with TRBJ2-5; possibly TRBD1 for D (6 bases). V was trimmed by 9 bases and J by 1 base, leaving 12 bases between them. Germline V lookup: CDR1 SNHLY, CDR2 FYNNEI. The CDR3 extends over 13 amino acids. The CDR3 reads CASGPGVQETQYF. Written as DNA, the CDR3 is TGTGCCAGTGGTCCAGGGGTCCAAGAGACCCAGTACTTC.

This chain connects TRBV27 to TRBJ2-7; TRBD2 agrees at 9 bases. Germline V gene data show CDR1 as MNHEY and CDR2 as SMNVEV (reference sequence). The CDR3 has 14 amino acids. The ends lost 2 bases at V and 5 bases at J; junction bases unmatched: 4. In DNA form, the CDR3 reads TGTGCCAGCAGTTTAGGCGGGAGGGCCAACGAGCAGTACTTC. Translated, it gives CASSLGGRANEQYF.

V and J are TRBV6-5 and TRBJ2-7, with D tentatively TRBD2 (6 bases). Trimming stripped 2 bases from V and 2 bases from J, with 13 bases between. The V gene's germline CDR1 is MNHEY and CDR2 SVGAGI. This CDR3 has 15 amino acids. The CDR3, as DNA: TGTGCCAGCAGTTACGCTGAGGGGACTCCCTACGAGCAGTACTTC. Translation: CASSYAEGTPYEQYF.

This clone was observed once. The V and J genes are TRBV27 and TRBJ2-3; possible D gene TRBD2, 5 bases. The germline CDR1 and CDR2 sequences are MNHEY and SMNVEV (reference sequence). This CDR3 comprises 13 residues. V was cut by 6 bases and J by 3 bases, with 10 bases left in between. The CDR3 DNA is TGTGCCAGCAGGGGAGTACTAACAGATACGCAGTATTTT. It specifies CASRGVLTDTQYF.

Note on this clone: Its ends do not fully match the called genes, so a read error is possible. V and J are TRBV28 and TRBJ2-7; a weak D match, TRBD1 (5 bases). The CDR3 covers 11 residues. Looked up from germline, CDR1 is MDHEN and CDR2 is SYDVKM. The CDR3 nucleotides are TGTGCCAGCAGTTCTTACGGACAAGGGGACTTC. This sequence encodes CASSSYGQGDF.

This chain joins TRBV10-3 and TRBJ2-2; perhaps TRBD2 as D (6 bases). The germline V and J ends were trimmed by 2 bases and 1 base, with 14 bases remaining between them. Germline-derived CDR1 and CDR2 are ENHRY and SYGVKD. The CDR3 covers 17 residues. In nucleotides, the CDR3 is TGTGCCATCAGTGAGCAGGACTATAAAGTGAACACCGGGGAGCTGTTTTTT. Its protein product is CAISEQDYKVNTGELFF.

As DNA, the CDR3 is TGTGCCAGTAGTCTGGGACAGGGAACCTACGAGCAGTACTTC. It is translated as CASSLGQGTYEQYF. This chain connects TRBV19 to TRBJ2-7; 9 bases match TRBD1. CDR1 is LNHDA, CDR2 SQIVND, per germline (reference sequence). J gave up 2 bases and V 5 bases, and 4 bases lay outside the gene matches. The CDR3 runs 14 residues.

The rearrangement joins TRBV11-2 to TRBJ1-2, with a tentative D call TRBD1 (5 bases). This CDR3 contains 11 residues. V lost 8 bases and J 8 bases, leaving 12 bases between the germline ends. Germline CDR1 SGHAT, CDR2 FQNNGV. DNA of the CDR3: TGTGCCAGCGGTTCAGGGCTGGGCTACACCTTC. Protein: CASGSGLGYTF.